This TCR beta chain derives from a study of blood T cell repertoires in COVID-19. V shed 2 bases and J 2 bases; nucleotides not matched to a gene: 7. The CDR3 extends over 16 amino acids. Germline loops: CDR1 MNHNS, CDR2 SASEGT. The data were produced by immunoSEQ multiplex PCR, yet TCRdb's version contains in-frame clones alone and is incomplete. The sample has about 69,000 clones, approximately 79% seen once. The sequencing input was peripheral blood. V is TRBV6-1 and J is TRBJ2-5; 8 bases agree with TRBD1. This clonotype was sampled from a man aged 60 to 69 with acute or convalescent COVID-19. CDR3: CASSESPGQGQETQYF. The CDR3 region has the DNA TGTGCCAGCAGTGAAAGCCCAGGACAGGGACAAGAGACCCAGTACTTC.